The T cell receptor (beta chain) under discussion was sequenced for a study of shared clonotypes between healthy human individuals. For the study at large: Per donor, three plates held CD4 naive cells, three held CD4 memory, two held CD8 naive and one held CD8 memory. General study results and limits: Collection of samples was limited to blood; tissue repertoires likely differ. Compared with clonotypes that all four donors shared, non-shared clonotypes had lower generation probabilities.

CDR3 length equals 17 residues. Unmatched junction bases numbered 16, after V lost 3 bases and J lost 6 bases. Looked up from germline, CDR1 is KGHSH and CDR2 is LQKENI. Details on this clone: Its matching antigen is unknown.

CD45RO-negative cells were positively selected for CCR7, leaving out terminally differentiated effector memory CD45RA+ cells. TCRdb's table, derived via immunoSEQ multiplex PCR, lists solely in-frame clones and lacks some. This sample carries fewer than 850,000 clones, 96% of them seen once, and the ten largest clones take over 0.2%. V and J are TRBV18 and TRBJ2-7; TRBD1 aligns across 8 bases. The specimen was naive CD8+ T cells sorted from blood. This receptor was taken from a man under 40 in good health. The CDR3 is CASSPGTGPGPNSEQYF. CDR3 coding DNA: TGTGCCAGCTCACCCGGGACAGGCCCTGGTCCTAATAGCGAGCAGTACTTC.